This T cell receptor (beta chain) is drawn from a study of CD8+CD57+ T cells in acquired aplastic anemia. About the research overall: Roughly 3 ug was the average amount of DNA from sorted CD4+ and CD8+ cells.

It was genomic DNA that served as the template for profiling TCR beta VDJ and CDR3. TCRdb re-called the reads with MiXCR, one entry per CDR3 protein. Here the sample spans roughly 200,000 distinct CDR3 sequences, 65% being singletons. V lost 7 bases, J lost 6 bases, and 16 bases lay in between. Germline CDR1 reads SGHVS; CDR2 reads FQNEAQ. The CDR3 is 13 amino acids. Points from the study as a whole: The number of CD8+ CDR3 sequences shared by patients and controls was twenty-nine. CD8+ Simpson's diversity did not differ significantly between patients and controls.

Selection for sequencing was limited to patients who had shown CD8+CD57+ cell expansion by flow cytometry. Receipt of therapy had not occurred in any patient by the time of blood sampling. Details on this clonotype: Its antigen is unknown.

The source of this sequence is a human donor with aplastic anemia. The specimen sequenced was sorted CD4+, CD8+, or CD8+CD57+ T cells (not recorded which) from PBMCs. The V and J genes are TRBV7-8 and TRBJ2-7, with a weak D call TRBD2 (5 bases). The CDR3 nucleotides are TGTGCCAGCACCTTGCGGCGAGGGAGCGAGCAGTACTTC. Translated, it gives CASTLRRGSEQYF.